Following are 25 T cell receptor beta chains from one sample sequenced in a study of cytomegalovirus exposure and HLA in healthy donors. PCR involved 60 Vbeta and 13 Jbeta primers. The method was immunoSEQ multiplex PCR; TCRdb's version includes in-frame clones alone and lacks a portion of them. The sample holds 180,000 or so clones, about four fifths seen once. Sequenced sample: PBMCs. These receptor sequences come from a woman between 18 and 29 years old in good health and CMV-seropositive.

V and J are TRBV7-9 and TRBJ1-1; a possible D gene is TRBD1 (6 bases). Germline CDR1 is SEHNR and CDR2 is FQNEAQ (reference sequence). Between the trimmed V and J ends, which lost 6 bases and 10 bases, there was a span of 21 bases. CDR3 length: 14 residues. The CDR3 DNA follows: TGTGCCAGCAGACCAAACTCAGGGGCAGTAGGAGCTTTCTTT. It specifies CASRPNSGAVGAFF.

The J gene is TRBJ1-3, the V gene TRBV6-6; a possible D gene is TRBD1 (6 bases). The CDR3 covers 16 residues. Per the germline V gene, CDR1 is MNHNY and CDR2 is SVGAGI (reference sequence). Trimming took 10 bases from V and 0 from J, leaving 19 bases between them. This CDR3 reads CAISGGGFNSGNTIYF. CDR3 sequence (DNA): TGTGCCATCTCGGGAGGGGGGTTTAACTCTGGAAACACCATATATTTT.

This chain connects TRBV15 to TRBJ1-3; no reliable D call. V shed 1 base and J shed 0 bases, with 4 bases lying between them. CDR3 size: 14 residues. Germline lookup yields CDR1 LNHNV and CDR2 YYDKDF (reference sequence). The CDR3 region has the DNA TGTGCCACCAGCAGAGCAGACTCTGGAAACACCATATATTTT. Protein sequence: CATSRADSGNTIYF. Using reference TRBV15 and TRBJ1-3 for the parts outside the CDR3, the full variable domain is DAMVIQNPRYQVTQFGKPVTLSCSQTLNHNVMYWYQQKSSQAPKLLFHYYDKDFNNEADTPDNFQSRRPNTSFCFLDIRSPGLGDTAMYLCATSRADSGNTIYFGEGSWLTVV.

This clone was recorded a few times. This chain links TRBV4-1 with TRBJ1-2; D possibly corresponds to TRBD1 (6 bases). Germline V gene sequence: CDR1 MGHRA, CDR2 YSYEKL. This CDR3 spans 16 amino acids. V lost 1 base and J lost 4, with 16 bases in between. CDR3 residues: CASSQVGGGRVYGYTF. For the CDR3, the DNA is TGCGCCAGCAGCCAAGTCGGGGGGGGGCGAGTCTATGGCTACACCTTC.

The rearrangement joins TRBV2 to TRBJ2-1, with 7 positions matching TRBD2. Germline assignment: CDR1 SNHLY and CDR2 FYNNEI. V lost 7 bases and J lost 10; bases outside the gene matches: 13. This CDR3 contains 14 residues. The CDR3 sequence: CASMSPGGVWEQFF. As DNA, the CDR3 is TGTGCCAGCATGAGTCCGGGGGGAGTTTGGGAGCAGTTCTTC.

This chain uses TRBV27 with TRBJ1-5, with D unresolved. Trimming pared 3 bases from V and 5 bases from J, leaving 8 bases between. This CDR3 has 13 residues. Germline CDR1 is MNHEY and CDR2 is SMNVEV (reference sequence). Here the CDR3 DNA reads TGTGCCAGCAGTTTGGGCATGGATCAGCCCCAGCATTTT. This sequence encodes CASSLGMDQPQHF.

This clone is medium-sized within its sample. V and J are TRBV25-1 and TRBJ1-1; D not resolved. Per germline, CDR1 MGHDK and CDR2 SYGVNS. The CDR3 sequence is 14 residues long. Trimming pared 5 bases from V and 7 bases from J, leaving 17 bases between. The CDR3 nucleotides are TGTGCCAGCAGTCCCACCGCGGATTCGGGTGAAGCTTTCTTT. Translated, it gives CASSPTADSGEAFF.

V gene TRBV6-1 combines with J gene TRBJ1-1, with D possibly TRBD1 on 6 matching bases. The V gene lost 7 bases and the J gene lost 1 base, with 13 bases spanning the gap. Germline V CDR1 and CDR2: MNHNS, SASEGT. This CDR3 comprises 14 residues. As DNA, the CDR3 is TGTGCCAGCACGGAACAGGGAACGAACACTGAAGCTTTCTTT. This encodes CASTEQGTNTEAFF.

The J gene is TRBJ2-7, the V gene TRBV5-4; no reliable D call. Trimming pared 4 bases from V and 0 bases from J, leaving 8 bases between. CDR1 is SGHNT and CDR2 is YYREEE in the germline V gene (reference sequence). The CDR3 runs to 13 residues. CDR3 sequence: CASSPGISYEQYF. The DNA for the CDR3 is TGTGCCAGCAGCCCCGGTATCTCCTACGAGCAGTACTTC.

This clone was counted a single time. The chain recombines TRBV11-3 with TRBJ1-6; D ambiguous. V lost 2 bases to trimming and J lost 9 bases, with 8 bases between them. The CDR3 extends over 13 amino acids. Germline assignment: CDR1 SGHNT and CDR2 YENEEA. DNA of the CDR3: TGTGCCAGCAGCTTAATGATGGCTTCACCCCTCCACTTT. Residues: CASSLMMASPLHF.

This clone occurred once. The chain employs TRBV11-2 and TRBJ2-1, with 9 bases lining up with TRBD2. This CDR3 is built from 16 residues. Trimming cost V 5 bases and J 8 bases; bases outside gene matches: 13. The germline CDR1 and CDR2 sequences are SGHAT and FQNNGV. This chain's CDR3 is CASSPAGTSLFDEQFF. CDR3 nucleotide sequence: TGTGCCAGCAGCCCTGCCGGGACTAGCTTATTCGATGAGCAGTTCTTC.

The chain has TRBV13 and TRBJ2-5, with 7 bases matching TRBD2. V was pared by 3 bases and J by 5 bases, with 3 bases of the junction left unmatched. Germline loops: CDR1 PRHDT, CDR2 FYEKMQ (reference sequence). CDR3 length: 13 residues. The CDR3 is CASSLGSGETQYF. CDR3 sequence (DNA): TGTGCCAGCAGCTTGGGTAGCGGGGAGACCCAGTACTTC.

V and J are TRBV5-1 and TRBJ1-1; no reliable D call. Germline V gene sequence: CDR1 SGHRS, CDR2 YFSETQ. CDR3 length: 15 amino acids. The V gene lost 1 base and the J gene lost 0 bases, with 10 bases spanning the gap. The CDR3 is CASSLFPRMNTEAFF. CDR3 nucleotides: TGCGCCAGCAGCTTGTTCCCCAGAATGAACACTGAAGCTTTCTTT.

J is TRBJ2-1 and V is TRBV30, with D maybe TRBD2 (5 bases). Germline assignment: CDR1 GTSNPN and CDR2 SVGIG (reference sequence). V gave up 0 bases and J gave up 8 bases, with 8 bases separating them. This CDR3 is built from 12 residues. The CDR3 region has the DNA TGTGCCTGGAGTGTCGTACTAGATGAGCAGTTCTTC. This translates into CAWSVVLDEQFF.

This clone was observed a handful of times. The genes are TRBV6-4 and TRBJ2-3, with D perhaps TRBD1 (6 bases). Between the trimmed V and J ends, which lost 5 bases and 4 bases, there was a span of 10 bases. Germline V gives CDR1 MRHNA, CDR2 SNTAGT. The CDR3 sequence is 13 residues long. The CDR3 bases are TGTGCCAGCAGTCGTGGGGGCCCAGATACGCAGTATTTT. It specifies CASSRGGPDTQYF.

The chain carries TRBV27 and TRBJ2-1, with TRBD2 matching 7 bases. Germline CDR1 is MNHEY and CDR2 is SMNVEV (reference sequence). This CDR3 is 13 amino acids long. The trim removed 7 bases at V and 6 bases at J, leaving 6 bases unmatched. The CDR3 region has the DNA TGTGCCAGCACCCGGACTAGTTCCAATGAGCAGTTCTTC. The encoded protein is CASTRTSSNEQFF.

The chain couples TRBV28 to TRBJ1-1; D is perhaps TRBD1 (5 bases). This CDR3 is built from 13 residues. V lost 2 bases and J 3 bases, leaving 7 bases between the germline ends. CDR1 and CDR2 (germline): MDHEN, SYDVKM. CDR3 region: CASSLIRDTEAFF. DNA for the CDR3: TGTGCCAGCAGTTTAATCAGGGACACTGAAGCTTTCTTT.

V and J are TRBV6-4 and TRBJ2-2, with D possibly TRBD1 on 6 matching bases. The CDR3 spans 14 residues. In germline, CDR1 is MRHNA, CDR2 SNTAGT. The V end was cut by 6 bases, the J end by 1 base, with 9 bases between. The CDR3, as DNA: TGTGCCAGCAGCTTGGACAGGAACACCGGGGAGCTGTTTTTT. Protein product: CASSLDRNTGELFF.

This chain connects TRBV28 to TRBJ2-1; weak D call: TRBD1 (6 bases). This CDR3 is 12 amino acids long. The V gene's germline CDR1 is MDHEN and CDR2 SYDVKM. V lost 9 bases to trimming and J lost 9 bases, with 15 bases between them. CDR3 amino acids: CASQQGISEQFF. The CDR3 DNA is TGTGCCAGTCAACAGGGAATCAGTGAGCAGTTCTTC.

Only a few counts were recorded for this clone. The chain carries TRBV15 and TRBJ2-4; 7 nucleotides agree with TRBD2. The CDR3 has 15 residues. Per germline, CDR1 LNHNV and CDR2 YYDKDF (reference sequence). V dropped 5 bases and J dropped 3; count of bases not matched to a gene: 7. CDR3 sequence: CATSAGGSGKNIQYF. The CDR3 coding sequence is TGTGCCACCAGCGCCGGGGGGTCCGGCAAAAACATTCAGTACTTC.

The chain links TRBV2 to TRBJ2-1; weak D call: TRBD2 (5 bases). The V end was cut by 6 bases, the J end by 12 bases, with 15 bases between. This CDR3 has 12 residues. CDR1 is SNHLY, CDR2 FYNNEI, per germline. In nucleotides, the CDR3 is TGTGCCAGCAGGGCCGGACTCCCCGGGCAGTTCTTC. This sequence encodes CASRAGLPGQFF. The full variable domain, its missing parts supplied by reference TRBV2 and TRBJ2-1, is EPEVTQTPSHQVTQMGQEVILRCVPISNHLYFYWYRQILGQKVEFLVSFYNNEISEKSEIFDDQFSVERPDGSNFTLKIRSTKLEDSAMYFCASRAGLPGQFFGPGTRLTVL.

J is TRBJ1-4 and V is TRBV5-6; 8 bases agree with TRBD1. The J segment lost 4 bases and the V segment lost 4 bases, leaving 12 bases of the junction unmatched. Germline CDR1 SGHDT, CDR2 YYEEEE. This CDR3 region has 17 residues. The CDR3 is CASSATGDNNYNEKLFF. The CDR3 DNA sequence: TGTGCCAGCAGCGCGACAGGGGACAACAACTATAATGAAAAACTGTTTTTT.

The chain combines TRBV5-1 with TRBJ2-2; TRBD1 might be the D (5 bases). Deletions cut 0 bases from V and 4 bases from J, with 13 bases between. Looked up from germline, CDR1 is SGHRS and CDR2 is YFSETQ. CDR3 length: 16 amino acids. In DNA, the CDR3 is TGCGCCAGCAGCTTGGCCGTGATTCAGGGCACCGGGGAGCTGTTTTTT. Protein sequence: CASSLAVIQGTGELFF.

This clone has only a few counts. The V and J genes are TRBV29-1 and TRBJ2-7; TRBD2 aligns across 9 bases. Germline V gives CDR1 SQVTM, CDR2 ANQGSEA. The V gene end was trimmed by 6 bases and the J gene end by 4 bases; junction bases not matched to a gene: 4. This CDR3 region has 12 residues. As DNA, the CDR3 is TGCAGCGTCCTAGCGGGGAGTTACGAGCAGTACTTC. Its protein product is CSVLAGSYEQYF.

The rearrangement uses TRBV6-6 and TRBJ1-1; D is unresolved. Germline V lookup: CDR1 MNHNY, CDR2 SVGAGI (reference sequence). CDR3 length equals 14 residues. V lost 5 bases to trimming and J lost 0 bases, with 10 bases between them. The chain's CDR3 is CASSPLGMNTEAFF. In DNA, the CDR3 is TGTGCCAGCAGTCCCCTAGGAATGAACACTGAAGCTTTCTTT.